The clone carrying this T cell receptor (beta chain) has only one observation. Clones were read by immunoSEQ multiplex PCR, and TCRdb kept only the in-frame ones, dropping some. The sample holds hundreds of thousands of clones, 88% seen once. Study members were between roughly 18 and 89 years old and lived in 24 US regions. Clinical history reported by participants formed the basis on which cohorts were assigned. V was shortened by 1 base and J by 2 bases, with 10 bases between the two germline ends. CDR1 and CDR2 (germline): SGHDT, YYEEEE. This CDR3 contains 15 residues. This sample is part of a study of blood T cell repertoires in COVID-19. Study details: Some COVID-19 samples were acute and others convalescent; all came from the United States, Italy and Spain. The analysed material was cDNA or gDNA that came from T cells, B-cell-depleted T cells, or PBMCs.

The TCR sequence derives from a woman aged 45-65 years who had recovered from COVID-19. The V call is TRBV5-6, the J call TRBJ1-5; a weak D match, TRBD1 (5 bases). Sequenced material: PBMCs or T cells enriched from blood (not recorded which). Here the CDR3 DNA reads TGTGCCAGCAGCTTGAGGCAGGGCGGCAATCAGCCCCAGCATTTT. Translated: CASSLRQGGNQPQHF.